These 16 T cell receptor beta chains originate from one sample sequenced in a study of blood T cell repertoires in COVID-19. Profiling relied on immunoSEQ multiplex PCR, and the TCRdb table lists in-frame clones only, not all of them. The sample has roughly 220,000 clones, about 88% seen once. The specimen was peripheral blood. The receptors shown here come from a woman aged 45-65 years with COVID-19, enrolled during active disease.

The V gene is TRBV6-6, the J gene TRBJ2-7; 9 bases line up with TRBD2. After removal of 7 bases from V and 7 bases from J, the junction contained 8 bases not matched to a gene. Germline loops: CDR1 MNHNY, CDR2 SVGAGI (reference sequence). This CDR3 comprises 13 residues. The CDR3 protein is CASNPSGAGEQYV. The CDR3 bases are TGTGCCAGCAATCCTAGCGGGGCGGGGGAGCAGTACGTC.

This rearrangement joins TRBV7-3 to TRBJ2-3; 14 bases are a match to TRBD2. The V gene's germline CDR1 is SGHTA and CDR2 FQGTGA. The CDR3 spans 16 residues. The trim removed 5 bases at V and 8 bases at J, leaving 9 bases unmatched. CDR3 region: CASSQKGLAGVGTQYF. DNA of the CDR3: TGTGCCAGCAGCCAAAAGGGACTAGCGGGGGTTGGTACGCAGTATTTT.

The chain recombines TRBV19 with TRBJ2-5; 9 bases align to TRBD1. The trim removed 5 bases at V and 4 bases at J, leaving 8 bases unmatched. CDR3 length equals 15 residues. Germline CDR1 is LNHDA and CDR2 is SQIVND (reference sequence). CDR3 residues: CASSPGQGRRETQYF. Here the CDR3 DNA reads TGTGCCAGTAGTCCCGGACAGGGGAGGAGAGAGACCCAGTACTTC. Full variable domain (remainder filled in from reference TRBV19 and TRBJ2-5): DGGITQSPKYLFRKEGQNVTLSCEQNLNHDAMYWYRQDPGQGLRLIYYSQIVNDFQKGDIAEGYSVSREKKESFPLTVTSAQKNPTAFYLCASSPGQGRRETQYFGPGTRLLVL.

The V gene is TRBV29-1, the J gene TRBJ2-3; a possible D gene is TRBD1 (6 bases). Between the trimmed V and J ends, which lost 7 bases and 2 bases, there was a span of 22 bases. Germline lookup yields CDR1 SQVTM and CDR2 ANQGSEA. There are 16 residues in the CDR3. CDR3 loop: CSGYGVDRPLTDTQYF. The CDR3 DNA follows: TGCAGCGGATACGGTGTTGACAGGCCCCTCACAGATACGCAGTATTTT.

The CDR3 loop reads CASSQTGAFTDTQYF. CDR3 sequence (DNA): TGTGCCAGCAGCCAAACAGGGGCCTTCACAGATACGCAGTATTTT. V and J are TRBV7-2 and TRBJ2-3; 7 positions agree with TRBD1. Germline V gives CDR1 SGHTA, CDR2 FQGNSA. The CDR3 consists of 15 residues. With V trimmed by 5 bases and J by 2 bases, 7 bases remained unmatched.

To note about this clone: A much bigger clone sits one base away, suggesting this may be a read error. Distinct nucleotide sequences in the sample also encode this CDR3. V is TRBV7-2 and J is TRBJ1-1; D is uncertain. The CDR3 loop spans 15 amino acids. Trimming shortened V by 4 bases and J by 4 bases, and 16 bases separated the two germline ends. In germline, CDR1 is SGHTA, CDR2 FQGNSA. In DNA form, the CDR3 reads TGTGCCAGCAGCTCTCCCGGGGTATCAGTCACTGAAGCTTTCTTT. This sequence encodes CASSSPGVSVTEAFF.

The rearrangement links TRBV2 to TRBJ2-5, with a possible D match to TRBD1 (6 bases). Germline V gene lookup returns CDR1 SNHLY and CDR2 FYNNEI. V shed 4 bases and J shed 4 bases, with 10 bases lying between them. This CDR3 spans 13 amino acids. CDR3 in DNA: TGTGCCAGCAGTGGGACAGCAGGAGAGACCCAGTACTTC. Translated: CASSGTAGETQYF. The full variable domain, in which reference TRBV2 and TRBJ2-5 provide the parts outside the CDR3, is EPEVTQTPSHQVTQMGQEVILRCVPISNHLYFYWYRQILGQKVEFLVSFYNNEISEKSEIFDDQFSVERPDGSNFTLKIRSTKLEDSAMYFCASSGTAGETQYFGPGTRLLVL.

The gene calls are TRBV18 and TRBJ2-1; possibly TRBD1 for D (5 bases). Germline V gene lookup returns CDR1 KGHSH and CDR2 LQKENI. This CDR3 comprises 15 residues. V dropped 3 bases and J dropped 5 bases, with 14 bases sitting between them. The DNA of the CDR3 is TGTGCCAGCTCACCCCCTCGTCAGGGAAACAATGAGCAGTTCTTC. Translating it yields CASSPPRQGNNEQFF.

The V gene is TRBV7-8, the J gene TRBJ1-4; D might be TRBD1 (5 bases). V was clipped by 3 bases and J by 7 bases, with 15 bases between them. Per the germline V gene, CDR1 is SGHVS and CDR2 is FQNEAQ. The CDR3 is 15 residues long. The CDR3 spells CASSFMGGNGEKLFF. CDR3 DNA: TGTGCCAGCAGCTTTATGGGGGGTAACGGTGAAAAACTGTTTTTT.

This rearrangement joins TRBV19 to TRBJ2-1; no firm D call. The V end was cut by 1 base, the J end by 2 bases, with 9 bases between. Germline V CDR1 and CDR2: LNHDA, SQIVND (reference sequence). The CDR3 sequence is 15 residues long. In DNA, the CDR3 is TGTGCCAGTAGTATAGGTCCAGGTACCTACAATGAGCAGTTCTTC. Protein product: CASSIGPGTYNEQFF.

The V and J genes are TRBV12-3 or TRBV12-4 and TRBJ2-7, with D perhaps matching TRBD2 (5 bases). V dropped 6 bases and J dropped 0 bases, with 9 bases sitting between them. The CDR3 has 13 amino acids. The CDR3 reads CASRQTTSYEQYF. CDR3 in DNA: TGTGCCAGCAGGCAGACTACCTCCTACGAGCAGTACTTC.

The chain recombines TRBV5-1 with TRBJ2-7; D is ambiguous. This CDR3 has 14 residues. V was cut by 0 bases and J by 0 bases, with 7 bases left in between. Germline loops: CDR1 SGHRS, CDR2 YFSETQ. As DNA, the CDR3 is TGCGCCAGCAGCTTGGGTGTTAGCTCCTACGAGCAGTACTTC. Its translation: CASSLGVSSYEQYF.

The chain carries TRBV10-2 and TRBJ2-3, with TRBD2 matching 11 bases. The CDR3 loop spans 14 amino acids. V was pared by 7 bases and J by 6 bases, with 6 bases of the junction left unmatched. The germline V gene encodes CDR1 WSHSY and CDR2 SAAADI. CDR3 in amino acids: CASTPGLAADTQYF. CDR3 DNA sequence: TGCGCCAGCACCCCGGGACTAGCGGCCGATACGCAGTATTTT.

The V call is TRBV19, the J call TRBJ2-3; 8 nucleotides align to TRBD1. CDR1 and CDR2 from the germline V gene are LNHDA and SQIVND (reference sequence). J gave up 3 bases and V 11 bases, and 13 bases lay outside the gene matches. CDR3 length: 15 residues. The CDR3 region has the DNA TGTGCCTCTACCGGACAGGGAATCGGGACAGATACGCAGTATTTT. Translated, it gives CASTGQGIGTDTQYF.

The genes are TRBV5-8 and TRBJ2-1; maybe TRBD1 (6 bases). The CDR3 extends over 13 amino acids. Trimming cost V 5 bases and J 7 bases, with 13 bases left between them. The V gene's germline CDR1 is SGHTS and CDR2 YDEGEE. CDR3 amino acids: CASRIPGDNEQFF. The CDR3 DNA reads TGTGCCAGCAGGATCCCAGGGGATAATGAGCAGTTCTTC.

The chain is built from TRBV11-2 and TRBJ1-2; D is unclear. This CDR3 has 13 residues. The V end was cut by 6 bases, the J end by 2 bases, with 10 bases between. Germline loops: CDR1 SGHAT, CDR2 FQNNGV. CDR3: CASSLGRNYGYTF. For the CDR3, the DNA is TGTGCCAGCAGTTTGGGCAGAAACTATGGCTACACCTTC.